This record covers a single T cell receptor beta chain. The sample originates from a study of blood T cell repertoires in COVID-19. Study details: The origin of the acute and convalescent COVID-19 samples was the United States, Italy and Spain. Sample material is recorded as cDNA or gDNA derived from T cells, B-cell-depleted T cells, or PBMCs.

The J segment lost 4 bases and the V segment lost 5 bases, leaving 9 bases of the junction unmatched. The length of the CDR3 is 16 residues. CDR1 and CDR2 (germline): MNHEY, SMNVEV (reference sequence). Per the study methods: Nucleated cell number was recorded as an estimate derived from reference gene primer amplification. Data came from immunoSEQ multiplex PCR; TCRdb stores just in-frame clones and leaves some out. V, J and clone size are taken as reported in that table, and D and trimming were inferred from the DNA itself. Of 65,000 to 90,000 clones in the sample, about 83% are singletons; the top ten hold 25% to 30%.

Sequenced input: peripheral blood. The rearrangement links TRBV27 to TRBJ2-3, with TRBD2 matching over 10 bases. This TCR came from an elderly woman with acute or convalescent COVID-19. CDR3 region: CASSPPASGRADTQYF. CDR3 nucleotide sequence: TGTGCCAGCAGTCCTCCAGCGAGCGGGAGGGCAGATACGCAGTATTTT.